The following is a T cell receptor beta chain sequence with its context. What it binds is not known. These data belong to a study of T cells in localized non-small cell lung cancer. Study-level results: Uninvolved adjacent lung had the highest recorded T cell clonality, with tumor below it. Adjacent lung tissue had a median approximately 57 of the top 100 clones found in the tumor.

Germline lookup yields CDR1 LNHDA and CDR2 SQIVND (reference sequence). V gave up 3 bases and J gave up 10 bases, with 13 bases separating them. This CDR3 region has 13 residues. Only in-frame clones appear in the TCRdb table, and some are missing; sequencing was by immunoSEQ multiplex PCR. The repertoire holds under 70,000 clones, with around 86% as singletons. The receptor comes from a woman between 40 and 69 years old with stage I lung adenocarcinoma. This material consisted of peripheral blood, taken before any cancer treatment. The chain is built from TRBV19 and TRBJ2-1; no reliable D call. DNA for the CDR3: TGTGCCAGTAGTATCCTGGCGGAACAAGAGCAGTTCTTC. Translating it yields CASSILAEQEQFF.